This T cell receptor beta chain is from a study of T cells in Graves' hyperthyroidism and ophthalmopathy. This clonotype has more than one count but fewer than ten. Amplified TCR beta CDR3 regions came from RNA transcripts. First-round RT-PCR of the TCR CDR3 relied on the HTBI primer set. MiXCR, applied by TCRdb to the multiplex PCR reads, yields one record per CDR3 protein. The sample yields 400,000 to 600,000 distinct CDR3 sequences, 16% seen once. The receptor was isolated from a woman aged 25-40 years with Graves' ophthalmopathy. Sample: blood.

CDR3 bases: TGTGCCAGCAGCGCGGAACCGGAAAGCGAGTACGAGCAGTACTTC. Encoded protein: CASSAEPESEYEQYF. The J gene is TRBJ2-7, the V gene TRBV9; no firm D call. V was clipped by 3 bases and J by 4 bases, with 17 bases between them. This CDR3 is built from 15 residues. CDR1 and CDR2 (germline): SGDLS, YYNGEE. The full variable domain, its missing parts supplied by reference TRBV9 and TRBJ2-7, is DSGVTQTPKHLITATGQRVTLRCSPRSGDLSVYWYQQSLDQGLQFLIQYYNGEERAKGNILERFSAQQFPDLHSELNLSSLELGDSALYFCASSAEPESEYEQYFGPGTRLTVT.